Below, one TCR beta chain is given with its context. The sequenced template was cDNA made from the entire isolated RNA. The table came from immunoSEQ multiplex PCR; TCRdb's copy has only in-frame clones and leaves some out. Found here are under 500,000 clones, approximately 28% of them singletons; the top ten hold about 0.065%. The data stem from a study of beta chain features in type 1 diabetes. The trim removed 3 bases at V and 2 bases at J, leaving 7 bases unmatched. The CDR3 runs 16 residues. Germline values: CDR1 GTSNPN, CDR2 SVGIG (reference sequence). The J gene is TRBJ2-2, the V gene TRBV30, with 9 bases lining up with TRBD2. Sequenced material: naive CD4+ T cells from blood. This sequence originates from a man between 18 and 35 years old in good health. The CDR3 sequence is CAWRKSGRPNTGELFF. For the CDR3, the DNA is TGTGCCTGGAGGAAAAGCGGGAGGCCCAACACCGGGGAGCTGTTTTTT.